A selection of T cell receptor beta chains follows, all from one sample in a study of CD8 T cells in ankylosing spondylitis. TCRdb analysed the 5' RACE reads with MiXCR anew, one entry per CDR3 protein. The repertoire holds roughly 200,000 distinct CDR3 sequences, with 9.5% to 15% as singletons. Sequencing was performed on blood, either unsorted or a sorted T cell fraction (not recorded which). All receptors derive from a male donor with ankylosing spondylitis or in good health (not recorded which). Each CDR3 is given with its conserved first and last residue.

v_gene | CDR3aa
TRBV6-1 | CASSAGGANYGYTF
TRBV7-2 | CASSLVRTAYNEQFF
TRBV6-2/TRBV6-3 | CASSYTPGGPTDTQYF
TRBV6-5 | CASSYSMNGEEQYF
TRBV25-1 | CASSPPAREVYEQYF
TRBV10-3 | CAISESGPSGSYVEQYF
TRBV5-1 | CASSAGTGDTEAFF
TRBV20-1 | CSATASGNEQFF
TRBV5-1 | CASSPGRGEQFF
TRBV4-1 | CASSPRPTGGTEAFF
TRBV4-1 | CASSRADGGYYNEQFF
TRBV5-8 | CASSLAASGRKNIQYF
TRBV11-2 | CASELGVRVNSGGELFF
TRBV11-2 | CASSLPSAFEAFF
TRBV24-1 | CATPSKGGYGYTF
TRBV7-9 | CASSNRGDNYGYTF
TRBV27 | CASGRRGQDEQFF
TRBV3-1 | CASSQLGLAGQETQYF
TRBV27 | CASSPSRGELFF
TRBV20-1 | CSARDGGRGETQYF
TRBV12-3/TRBV12-4 | CASTSRENTEAFF
TRBV7-6 | CASSLWGTQYF
TRBV7-4 | CASSSRDPWTGGGSPLHF
TRBV7-6 | CASRSRDTGELFF
TRBV7-9 | CASSRSGSPYNEQFF
TRBV2 | CATDRVPYNEQFF
TRBV5-1 | CASSSVQGFYEQYF
TRBV29-1 | CSARGVNTDTQYF
TRBV29-1 | CSVEAYQETQYF
TRBV4-2 | CASSQDFSSYEQYF
TRBV7-9 | CASSLGTSIYEQYF
TRBV9 | CASSDGTSNHGELFF
TRBV7-2 | CASSSHPWSSGNTIYF
TRBV5-1 | CASSLAGTISNEQFF
TRBV21-1 | CASSKVVENGPSYNEQFF
TRBV11-2 | CASSLDTVILAGGGETQYF
TRBV7-9 | CASSPEESGNEQFF
TRBV4-1 | CASSATKGGGYEQYF
TRBV7-2 | CASSALSGSTYEQYF
TRBV20-1 | CSARADSPRWEQFF
TRBV7-9 | CASSSGQGGSPLHF
TRBV20-1 | CSARSSSGSSYNEQFF
TRBV12-3/TRBV12-4 | CASSDSGPYNEQFF
TRBV10-2 | CASSPGTSGSPADTQYF
TRBV20-1 | CSARDPEGPTGNTIYF
TRBV5-1 | CASSLGGFLEQYF
TRBV11-1 | CASSRTLSGGARTGELFF
TRBV10-2 | CASSGLRVTGELFF
TRBV5-6 | CASSPWARESYYNEQFF